This note documents a single TCR beta chain sequence. Its antigen is unknown. No quality values exist for individual bases; no much larger clone is one base distant. The data belong to a study of T cell changes during pregnancy in multiple sclerosis (dated by TCRdb to about 2019). Regarding the study in general: The study looked at changes in the T cell repertoire across pregnancy in women with multiple sclerosis.

From cysteine to phenylalanine, the CDR3 is 13 amino acids long. Only CDR3 DNA is held: 39 bases, read in frame from base 1. After removal of 6 bases from V and 9 bases from J, the junction retains 8 bases not matched to a gene. CDR1 and CDR2, looked up from the germline V gene (reference sequence), are LNHDA and SQIVND. The method was the immunoSEQ multiplex PCR assay. TCRdb stores this immuneACCESS table with in-frame sequences only. Part of the clones is absent; in the studies checked, under half of the shortfall reflects unresolved V genes, and no reason is known for the rest. The sample profile shows roughly 100,000 clones; about nine tenths of them were found once. The ten largest account for around 3.1% of the sample.

The origin of this receptor is a female donor with multiple sclerosis, enrolled in a pregnancy study. The chain is made from TRBV19 and TRBJ1-5; 7 bases in the middle match TRBD1. The sequencing here drew on peripheral blood, taken in the second trimester of pregnancy. The DNA sequence is given as TGTGCCAGTAGCACAGGGGCAGTCCGGCCCCAGCATTTT. The resulting protein is CASSTGAVRPQHF.